A single sample is the source of the 30 T cell receptor beta chains below, sequenced in a study of regulatory T cells in long-lasting Graves disease listed by TCRdb under 2021. The time point label here, explained by the study, means: persistent/refractory GD, antithyroid drugs over 5 years with positive TRAb. RNA was extracted from PBMCs in TRIzol for both TCR sequencing and RNA sequencing. The library was built by means of multiplex PCR. Sequencer: Illumina HiSeq 4000. CDR3 regions were amplified by Arm-PCR with iRepertoire HTBI primers to construct TCR beta libraries. The public reads were quality trimmed at Q25 with fastp and then assembled into clones with MiXCR by TCRdb, keeping productive beta chains. Each entry merges the rows of one CDR3 protein and shows their most common DNA and genes. The sample includes 420,000 or so distinct CDR3 sequences, with roughly a quarter observed a single time. The ten largest account for approximately 28% of the sample.

Sequenced here: peripheral blood mononuclear cells (PBMCs), sampled when the disease was refractory, from a patient treated with antithyroid drugs. The source of these receptors is a female donor with Graves disease.

This chain uses TRBV7-8 with TRBJ2-1; 8 bases are shared with TRBD1. Trimming took 5 bases from V and 6 from J; bases not matched to a gene: 6. From germline, CDR1 is SGHVS and CDR2 FQNEAQ. The CDR3 has 14 amino acids. CDR3 sequence: CASSPRTGSNEQFF. The CDR3 bases are TGTGCCAGCAGCCCCAGGACAGGGAGCAATGAGCAGTTCTTC.

This clonotype was recorded at least ten times. This chain joins TRBV6-1 and TRBJ2-5, with D tentatively TRBD1 (5 bases). V was cut by 6 bases and J by 4 bases, with 12 bases left in between. CDR1 MNHNS and CDR2 SASEGT come from the germline V gene. CDR3 length equals 13 residues. CDR3 nucleotides: TGTGCCAGCAGACAGGTCGGTCGAGAGACCCAGTACTTC. Amino acids: CASRQVGRETQYF.

This clonotype was found a few times. This chain links TRBV5-1 with TRBJ2-7; 7 positions match TRBD2. Unmatched junction bases numbered 6, after V lost 0 bases and J lost 3 bases. Germline lookup yields CDR1 SGHRS and CDR2 YFSETQ. CDR3 length equals 15 residues. The CDR3 DNA follows: TGCGCCAGCAGCTTGGCCGGGAAGCGGGACTACGAGCAGTACTTC. It is translated as CASSLAGKRDYEQYF.

The rearrangement uses TRBV6-5 and TRBJ2-7, with D perhaps TRBD1 or TRBD2 (6 bases each). Trimming stripped 0 bases from V and 5 bases from J, with 14 bases between. There are 15 residues in the CDR3. Germline V gives CDR1 MNHEY, CDR2 SVGAGI. The CDR3 nucleotides are TGTGCCAGCAGTTACTCGGGGGGCGTCTTGAACGAGCAGTACTTC. Amino acids: CASSYSGGVLNEQYF.

This sequence joins TRBV25-1 and TRBJ1-1, with unresolved D. Per the germline V gene, CDR1 is MGHDK and CDR2 is SYGVNS. CDR3 length: 12 amino acids. Trimming cost V 1 base and J 3 bases, with 3 bases left between them. CDR3 DNA: TGTGCCAGCAGTGAATGGGACACTGAAGCTTTCTTT. It yields the protein CASSEWDTEAFF.

This clonotype showed up just a few times. The V call is TRBV6-1, the J call TRBJ2-1; unclear D gene. CDR3 length: 15 amino acids. Germline-derived CDR1 and CDR2 are MNHNS and SASEGT. Trimming shortened V by 5 bases and J by 4 bases, and 15 bases separated the two germline ends. CDR3 in amino acids: CASSTAKKPYNEQFF. The CDR3 DNA is TGTGCCAGCAGTACCGCTAAAAAACCATACAATGAGCAGTTCTTC.

In this sample, this clonotype turned up many times. The chain uses TRBV7-2 and TRBJ2-5; D ambiguous. Trimming took off 6 bases at V and 3 bases at J, with 17 bases between the two ends. CDR1 and CDR2 from the germline V gene are SGHTA and FQGNSA. This CDR3 is 15 amino acids long. CDR3 sequence reads: CASSNHLGREETQYF. As DNA, the CDR3 is TGTGCCAGCAGTAATCACCTCGGACGGGAAGAGACCCAGTACTTC.

This clonotype was picked up a small number of times. The rearrangement joins TRBV7-2 to TRBJ1-4, with 7 bases lining up with TRBD1. This CDR3 comprises 14 residues. From germline, CDR1 is SGHTA and CDR2 FQGNSA. Trimming removed 3 bases from V and 10 bases from J; junction bases left unmatched: 8. The CDR3 loop reads CASSLRGQPAKLFF. DNA of the CDR3: TGTGCCAGCAGCTTGAGGGGACAGCCGGCAAAACTGTTTTTT.

This clonotype was observed a few times. The rearrangement joins TRBV6-1 to TRBJ1-5, with D possibly being TRBD1 (6 bases). The CDR3 consists of 14 residues. CDR1 is MNHNS and CDR2 is SASEGT in the germline V gene. The V end lost 6 bases, the J end lost 3 bases, and 12 bases lay between the germline ends. CDR3 region: CASRVGQFNQPQHF. CDR3 DNA: TGTGCCAGCAGGGTCGGACAGTTCAATCAGCCCCAGCATTTT.

A single count supports this clonotype. This chain links TRBV3-1 with TRBJ1-6; D is unclear. The CDR3 contains 14 residues. Per germline, CDR1 LGHDT and CDR2 YNNKEL (reference sequence). The ends were cut back, 4 bases at V and 9 bases at J, with 13 bases in the middle. The chain's CDR3 is CASSLRIGGSPLHF. CDR3 sequence (DNA): TGTGCCAGCAGCCTCAGGATAGGTGGTTCACCCCTCCACTTT.

This clonotype was seen ten or more times. CDR3 sequence (DNA): TGTGCCAGCACCGACGACAGGGGCGGCTACACCTTC. This codes for CASTDDRGGYTF. This chain connects TRBV28 to TRBJ1-2, with 8 bases identical to TRBD1. The CDR3 contains 12 residues. From germline, CDR1 is MDHEN and CDR2 SYDVKM. V gave up 7 bases and J gave up 8 bases; unmatched junction bases: 6.

This clonotype was observed at least ten times. An end of the junction does not agree with germline; a read error may underlie this. This rearrangement joins TRBV5-1 to TRBJ1-1; D unresolved. The CDR3 is 13 amino acids. Germline V lookup: CDR1 SGHRS, CDR2 YFSETQ. The CDR3 DNA sequence: TGTGCCAGCAGCTTAGGTATGAACACTGAAGCTTTCTTT. This codes for CASSLGMNTEAFF.

The rearrangement joins TRBV15 to TRBJ1-4; D is unresolved. The germline V gene has CDR1 LNHNV and CDR2 YYDKDF (reference sequence). The CDR3 is 15 amino acids. The V end lost 5 bases, the J end lost 0 bases, and 10 bases lay between the germline ends. CDR3 DNA: TGTGCCACCAGCGCCGCGTCACCAACTAATGAAAAACTGTTTTTT. Amino acid sequence: CATSAASPTNEKLFF.

V and J are TRBV12-3 or TRBV12-4 and TRBJ2-2, with unresolved D. Between the trimmed V and J ends, which lost 6 bases and 5 bases, there was a span of 10 bases. The CDR3 runs 13 residues. The CDR3, as DNA: TGTGCCAGCAGCCCTGGGGTAACCGGGGAGCTGTTTTTT. Amino acids: CASSPGVTGELFF.

A remark on this clonotype: With a much larger clone just one base away, this may be a read error. The chain joins TRBV6-2 or TRBV6-3 to TRBJ2-7; D is possibly TRBD1 (6 bases). Germline values: CDR1 MNHEY, CDR2 SVGEGT. With 6 bases removed from V and 0 bases from J, the gap between germline ends came to 18 bases. This CDR3 region has 16 residues. The CDR3 region has the DNA TGTGCCAGCAGCCACTCCAGGGGTCATTACTCCTACGAGCAGTACTTC. Its translation is CASSHSRGHYSYEQYF.

The V call is TRBV7-9, the J call TRBJ2-7; no clear D. Trimming took 5 bases from V and 7 from J, leaving 18 bases between them. From germline, CDR1 is SEHNR and CDR2 FQNEAQ (reference sequence). CDR3 size: 14 residues. The CDR3, as DNA: TGTGCCAGCAGCCAGAATTTAGGGCTCCGAGAGCAGTACTTC. The encoded protein is CASSQNLGLREQYF.

The rearrangement links TRBV6-1 to TRBJ1-5; possible D gene TRBD1, 6 bases. Germline loops: CDR1 MNHNS, CDR2 SASEGT. The CDR3 has 15 residues. The germline V and J ends were trimmed by 6 bases and 2 bases, with 14 bases remaining between them. The CDR3 loop reads CASREQGVGNQPQHF. CDR3 sequence (DNA): TGTGCCAGCAGAGAACAGGGTGTGGGCAATCAGCCCCAGCATTTT.

This rearrangement joins TRBV5-6 to TRBJ1-4; a weak D match, TRBD1 (6 bases). This CDR3 has 14 amino acids. Germline loops: CDR1 SGHDT, CDR2 YYEEEE. Trimming took 4 bases from V and 4 from J, leaving 11 bases between them. The CDR3 nucleotides are TGTGCCAGCAGCATACAGGGCAGTAATGAAAAACTGTTTTTT. It encodes CASSIQGSNEKLFF. The variable domain in full, with the rest retrieved from reference TRBV5-6 and TRBJ1-4, is DAGVTQSPTHLIKTRGQQVTLRCSPKSGHDTVSWYQQALGQGPQFIFQYYEEEERQRGNFPDRFSGHQFPNYSSELNVNALLLGDSALYLCASSIQGSNEKLFFGSGTQLSVL.

This chain connects TRBV28 to TRBJ2-3, with D unclear. This CDR3 is 13 amino acids long. The V end was cut by 6 bases, the J end by 0 bases, with 7 bases between. From germline, CDR1 is MDHEN and CDR2 SYDVKM. CDR3 loop: CASRDSSTDTQYF. The CDR3 region has the DNA TGTGCCAGCAGGGATTCTAGCACAGATACGCAGTATTTT.

This clonotype was observed at least ten times. This chain joins TRBV2 and TRBJ2-7; D not certain. Trimming took 2 bases from V and 2 from J, leaving 7 bases between them. Germline V gene lookup returns CDR1 SNHLY and CDR2 FYNNEI. The CDR3 extends over 13 amino acids. CDR3 sequence (DNA): TGTGCCAGCAGTGAAAGCTCTACCTACGAGCAGTACTTC. Translating gives CASSESSTYEQYF.

The table lists this clonotype with a few counts. V usage is TRBV6-2 or TRBV6-3 and J usage is TRBJ2-1; TRBD2 matches at 8 bases. From germline, CDR1 is MNHEY and CDR2 SVGEGT. J gave up 3 bases and V 2 bases, and 12 bases lay outside the gene matches. The CDR3 has 18 residues. CDR3 region: CASSYQRESSSDYNEQFF. In nucleotides, the CDR3 is TGTGCCAGCAGTTACCAGCGGGAGAGCTCGTCGGACTACAATGAGCAGTTCTTC.

V and J are TRBV20-1 and TRBJ2-3; 13 nucleotides match TRBD2. V gave up 3 bases and J gave up 4 bases; unmatched junction bases: 4. The CDR3 loop spans 15 amino acids. The germline gives CDR1 DFQATT, CDR2 SNEGSKA (reference sequence). CDR3 region: CSARDGLAGADTQYF. CDR3 nucleotide sequence: TGCAGTGCTAGGGATGGACTAGCGGGAGCAGATACGCAGTATTTT.

V is TRBV5-1 and J is TRBJ2-7; tentative D call: TRBD1 (6 bases). Trimming removed 0 bases at V and 5 bases at J, with 12 bases between. Germline V lookup: CDR1 SGHRS, CDR2 YFSETQ. CDR3 size: 14 residues. The CDR3 bases are TGCGCCAGCAGCTTGGCCGCAGGGGCCAACGAGCAGTACTTC. Encoded protein: CASSLAAGANEQYF.

This clonotype was found a few times. The CDR3 reads CASRYPGTGVNYGYTF. The CDR3 coding sequence is TGTGCCAGCAGGTATCCCGGGACAGGAGTTAACTATGGCTACACCTTC. The rearrangement uses TRBV6-1 and TRBJ1-2; 8 bases are shared with TRBD1. The CDR3 runs to 16 residues. Looked up from germline, CDR1 is MNHNS and CDR2 is SASEGT. Trimming removed 6 bases from V and 1 base from J; junction bases left unmatched: 10.

J is TRBJ1-1 and V is TRBV5-1, with a tentative D call TRBD1 (5 bases). The germline V gene has CDR1 SGHRS and CDR2 YFSETQ. The CDR3 is 14 amino acids. V gave up 6 bases and J gave up 1 base, with 13 bases separating them. The DNA of the CDR3 is TGCGCCAGCACTCCAACCGGACAGAACACTGAAGCTTTCTTT. Translating it yields CASTPTGQNTEAFF.

This clonotype was seen many times. The rearrangement uses TRBV20-1 and TRBJ1-4; D is uncertain. This CDR3 region has 12 residues. Germline CDR1 and CDR2: DFQATT and SNEGSKA (reference sequence). V was trimmed by 2 bases and J by 6 bases, leaving 7 bases between them. CDR3 region: CSARPQHEKLFF. As DNA, the CDR3 is TGCAGTGCTAGACCGCAGCATGAAAAACTGTTTTTT.

The chain recombines TRBV6-5 with TRBJ2-5; no firm D call. V was trimmed by 0 bases and J by 5 bases, leaving 16 bases between them. CDR3 length: 16 amino acids. Looked up from germline, CDR1 is MNHEY and CDR2 is SVGAGI. The CDR3 DNA reads as TGTGCCAGCAGTTACTCAACCCGAAAGTCAAAGGAGACCCAGTACTTC. This gives the protein CASSYSTRKSKETQYF.

The sample holds many counts of this clonotype. The chain carries TRBV20-1 and TRBJ2-5, with TRBD2 identical over 8 bases. This CDR3 is built from 14 residues. The germline V gene has CDR1 DFQATT and CDR2 SNEGSKA (reference sequence). V dropped 6 bases and J dropped 7; count of bases not matched to a gene: 13. CDR3 amino acids: CSASSLAAIGTQYF. CDR3 in DNA: TGCAGTGCCTCCTCACTAGCGGCAATAGGGACCCAGTACTTC.

The chain is built from TRBV20-1 and TRBJ1-3; D is possibly TRBD1 (6 bases). The CDR3 runs to 15 residues. Trimming removed 6 bases at V and 3 bases at J, with 18 bases between. CDR1 DFQATT and CDR2 SNEGSKA come from the germline V gene (reference sequence). The DNA for the CDR3 is TGCAGTGCGGAGAGGGGGGCAGGGAGTGGAAACACCATATATTTT. Protein: CSAERGAGSGNTIYF.

The rearrangement links TRBV6-1 to TRBJ1-5; no clear D gene. Germline assignment: CDR1 MNHNS and CDR2 SASEGT. V was shortened by 6 bases and J by 7 bases, with 10 bases between the two germline ends. The CDR3 has 12 amino acids. The CDR3: CASRKNQQPQHF. CDR3 coding DNA: TGTGCCAGCAGGAAGAACCAACAGCCCCAGCATTTT.